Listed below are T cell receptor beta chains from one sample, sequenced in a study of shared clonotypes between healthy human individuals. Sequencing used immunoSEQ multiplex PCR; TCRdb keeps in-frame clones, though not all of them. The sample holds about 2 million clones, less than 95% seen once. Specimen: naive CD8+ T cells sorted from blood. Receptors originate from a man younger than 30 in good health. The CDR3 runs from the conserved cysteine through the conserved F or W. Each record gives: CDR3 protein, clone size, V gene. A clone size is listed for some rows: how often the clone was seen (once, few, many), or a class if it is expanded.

CDR3aa: CASSLGREGPSTDTQYF
abundance: .
v_gene: TRBV7-9

CDR3aa: CASSEWGVSSGNTIYF
abundance: .
v_gene: TRBV9

CDR3aa: CASSQDGRGTDTQYF
abundance: .
v_gene: TRBV4-3

CDR3aa: CASSVGLPVEQFF
abundance: .
v_gene: TRBV9

CDR3aa: CASSYSGGYQPQHF
abundance: once
v_gene: TRBV6-5

CDR3aa: CASSTGLAGAYNEQFF
abundance: .
v_gene: TRBV5-1

CDR3aa: CASSSSPYQETQYF
abundance: .
v_gene: TRBV11-2

CDR3aa: CAWSDRGGDEQYF
abundance: .
v_gene: TRBV30

CDR3aa: CASGRTGYTGELFF
abundance: .
v_gene: TRBV12-5

CDR3aa: CASSAGGTYEQYF
abundance: .
v_gene: TRBV7-9